This T cell receptor (beta chain) was documented in a study of cytomegalovirus exposure and HLA in healthy donors. The PCR had 60 Vbeta and 13 Jbeta primers. Produced via immunoSEQ multiplex PCR; TCRdb's table is partial and in-frame only. The sample carries 120,000 or so clones, around 84% recorded once. Trimming pared 4 bases from V and 0 bases from J, leaving 16 bases between. CDR3 length: 17 amino acids. CDR1 SGHTA and CDR2 FQGNSA come from the germline V gene. The chain employs TRBV7-2 and TRBJ2-1; no firm D call. The sequenced material came from PBMCs. The TCR comes from a woman in her forties in good health and CMV-seronegative. The CDR3 is CASSYVGSSSSYNEQFF. The CDR3 nucleotides read TGTGCCAGCAGCTACGTCGGGTCTTCCAGCTCCTACAATGAGCAGTTCTTC.